Listed below are T cell receptor beta chains from one sample, sequenced in a study of blood T cell repertoires in COVID-19. Measured with immunoSEQ multiplex PCR; TCRdb has only the in-frame clones, and not every one. The repertoire holds a few hundred thousand clones, with about 88% as singletons. The source material was PBMCs or T cells enriched from blood (not recorded which). The receptors were sampled from a woman aged 25-40 years who had recovered from COVID-19. Each CDR3 is given with its conserved first and last residue. D genes are given only for firm matches.

>TRBD1|TRBV30
CAWSPDRGREGYTF
>TRBD1|TRBV19
CATTGAAVYGYTF
>NA|TRBV25-1
CASSEGPNYGYTF
>NA|TRBV30
CAWSVKADTHYNEQFF
>NA|TRBV5-1
CASSLYGNSPLHF
>TRBD1|TRBV14
CASSPQGIGTEAFF
>TRBD2|TRBV28
CASSSSGISSYEQYF
>NA|TRBV19
CASSMGPTYNEQFF
>NA|TRBV6-5
CASSSAGHQPQHF
>TRBD2|TRBV5-1
CASSSGTSGYNEQFF
>NA|TRBV6-6
CASSPGGDEQFF
>NA|TRBV11-1
CASSLHGGKETQYF
>NA|TRBV4-2
CASSLRTLSHGELFF
>NA|TRBV6-2/TRBV6-3
CASSYMRVGNEQFF
>NA|TRBV11-2
CASSLGWGRGQPQHF
>TRBD1|TRBV12-3/TRBV12-4
CASRQGSNQPQHF
>TRBD1|TRBV9
CASSSGQQNTEAFF
>TRBD2|TRBV2
CASTSGIYNEQFF
>NA|TRBV5-1
CASSFAGENYEQYF
>NA|TRBV20-1
CSASRLYEQFF
>TRBD1|TRBV11-2
CASSLRGPGTIEQYF
>NA|TRBV7-8
CASTRDYSEETQYF
>TRBD2|TRBV5-1
CASSPTSGGTYEQYF
>NA|TRBV7-2
CASSPQGSNYGYTF
>NA|TRBV27
CASSGRSNEKLFF
>NA|TRBV6-5
CASSYSPTTLNEQFF
>TRBD1|TRBV18
CASSRGQGATNEKLFF
>TRBD2|TRBV4-1
CASRTRETYSYNEQFF
>TRBD1|TRBV28
CASSSRDRPEETQYF
>NA|TRBV24-1
CATRLQGNTEAFF
>TRBD1|TRBV5-4
CASSPQTGFASSYEQYF
>TRBD1|TRBV15
CATSIDRVGYTF